The table lists the clone carrying this TCR beta chain with many counts. Its antigen is unidentified. Germline CDR1 SGHAT, CDR2 FQNNGV. The CDR3 consists of 15 residues. The trim removed 2 bases at V and 5 bases at J, leaving 2 bases unmatched. This specimen belongs to a study of metastatic and nonmetastatic thyroid tumors. Study in general: Repertoires were compared across blood and tumor or nodule tissue from malignant and benign thyroid patients. Study-wide results and limits: Reports indicated that malignant thyroid tumors showed significantly higher TCR beta diversity than benign nodules did, in blood and tumor.

Patients were all untreated before their thyroid surgery. Authors' analysis steps: Built for papillary thyroid cancer, a distant-metastasis classifier drew on CDR3 differences across clinicopathological groups. TCRdb re-analyzed the PCR reads through MiXCR. Here the V and J calls rest on TCRdb's processing, not on the authors' analysis. The table has tens of thousands of clones, approximately 4.1% seen once. The sample taken for sequencing was blood. The chain is built from TRBV11-2 and TRBJ2-2; 10 bases align to TRBD1. The receptor was derived from a female donor with papillary thyroid cancer or a benign thyroid nodule (not recorded which). Some clones in this sample may be carry-over from other donors' samples. The CDR3 loop reads CASSLRTGGTGELFF. The CDR3 nucleotides are TGTGCCAGCAGCTTACGGACAGGGGGGACCGGGGAGCTGTTTTTT.